Sequencing of this T cell receptor beta chain was carried out in a study of blood T cell repertoires in COVID-19. Study at large: Samples representing acute and convalescent COVID-19 were sourced from the United States, Italy and Spain. T cells, B-cell-depleted T cells, or PBMCs provided the cDNA or gDNA that served as material.

V lost 3 bases and J lost 10, with 14 bases in between. This CDR3 contains 13 residues. Germline V gene data show CDR1 as SGHNT and CDR2 as YYREEE (reference sequence). Methods used by the authors: Estimation of nucleated cell counts relied on the amplification of reference gene primers. Only in-frame clones appear in the TCRdb table, and some are missing; sequencing was by immunoSEQ multiplex PCR. V, J and clone size are taken as reported in that table, and D and trimming were inferred from the DNA itself. Found here are 160,000 or so clones, around 90% of them singletons; the top ten hold 2.5% to 3%.

This chain links TRBV5-4 with TRBJ2-1; no reliable D call. The sequence was collected from a man aged 55 to 69 with acute or convalescent COVID-19. The sample was peripheral blood. The CDR3 sequence: CASSSALGVEQFF. CDR3 nucleotide sequence: TGTGCCAGCAGCTCCGCCCTGGGCGTGGAGCAGTTCTTC.